This entry features one T cell receptor beta chain sequence. This sample stems from a study of cytomegalovirus exposure and HLA in healthy donors. The PCR made use of 60 Vbeta and 13 Jbeta primers. TCRdb's table, derived via immunoSEQ multiplex PCR, lists solely in-frame clones and lacks some. This table lists about 210,000 clones. In germline, CDR1 is SGHVS, CDR2 FQNEAQ. V was trimmed by 1 base and J by 6 bases, leaving 10 bases between them. This CDR3 contains 15 residues. The sample consisted of PBMCs. The clonotype originates from a woman younger than 45 in good health and CMV-seropositive. The chain has TRBV7-8 and TRBJ1-6, with no clear D. The CDR3 DNA sequence: TGTGCCAGCAGCTTAGATGCAGGTCTTAATTCACCCCTCCACTTT. Amino acids: CASSLDAGLNSPLHF.